These 8 T cell receptor beta chains were sequenced from one sample in a study of blood T cell repertoires in COVID-19. Clones were read by immunoSEQ multiplex PCR, and TCRdb kept only the in-frame ones, dropping some. Of about 400,000 clones in the sample, 87% were seen once. The specimen sequenced was PBMCs or T cells enriched from blood (not recorded which). Source of these receptors: a man between 35 and 55 years old in a cohort exposed to, infected with or recovered from COVID-19 (not recorded which).

The rearrangement links TRBV2 to TRBJ2-3, with 8 positions matching TRBD2. CDR1 and CDR2 (germline): SNHLY, FYNNEI. The CDR3 sequence is 14 residues long. Trimming removed 2 bases from V and 9 bases from J; junction bases left unmatched: 7. The CDR3 here is CASSEIVAGGTQYF. The CDR3 nucleotides read TGTGCCAGCAGTGAAATTGTTGCGGGAGGCACGCAGTATTTT.

V and J are TRBV30 and TRBJ2-7; TRBD1 aligns across 7 bases. The CDR3 is made up of 12 amino acids. CDR1 GTSNPN and CDR2 SVGIG come from the germline V gene (reference sequence). The V and J ends lost 8 bases and 0 bases, in that order; junction bases with no gene match: 4. CDR3 DNA: TGTGCCGGGACAGCGAGCTCCTACGAGCAGTACTTC. Residues: CAGTASSYEQYF.

This clone was seen once. The genes are TRBV2 and TRBJ2-7; TRBD2 agrees at 8 bases. Trimming at V came to 6 bases and at J to 5 bases, leaving 9 bases not matched to a gene. Germline lookup yields CDR1 SNHLY and CDR2 FYNNEI. The CDR3 length is 14 residues. This chain's CDR3 is CASSTAGGRNEQYF. CDR3 coding DNA: TGTGCCAGCAGCACGGCGGGAGGAAGGAACGAGCAGTACTTC.

The chain recombines TRBV5-1 with TRBJ2-1, with 10 bases identical to TRBD1. After removal of 0 bases from V and 10 bases from J, the junction contained 7 bases not matched to a gene. The length of the CDR3 is 15 residues. CDR1 and CDR2 from the germline V gene are SGHRS and YFSETQ. The CDR3 coding sequence is TGCGCCAGCAGCTTGGACGGGGACAGGGGTGGCGAGCAGTTCTTC. Protein sequence: CASSLDGDRGGEQFF.

This sequence joins TRBV5-4 and TRBJ2-7; a weak D match, TRBD2 (6 bases). Trimming left V 1 base short and J 1 base short, with 15 bases between. CDR1 is SGHNT, CDR2 YYREEE, per germline (reference sequence). This CDR3 comprises 16 residues. This CDR3 is CASSLPGAGTSYEQYF. In nucleotides, the CDR3 is TGTGCCAGCAGCTTGCCCGGAGCGGGCACTTCCTACGAGCAGTACTTC.

The rearrangement joins TRBV28 to TRBJ1-2; 7 bases are shared with TRBD1. J gave up 3 bases and V 8 bases, and 6 bases lay outside the gene matches. This CDR3 contains 13 residues. CDR1 and CDR2 from the germline V gene are MDHEN and SYDVKM. CDR3 bases: TGTGCCAGCCGATCCGGACAGGACTATGGCTACACCTTC. It codes for CASRSGQDYGYTF.

The chain links TRBV7-9 to TRBJ2-3; D not resolved. Between the trimmed V and J ends, which lost 0 bases and 4 bases, there was a span of 11 bases. The CDR3 is made up of 15 amino acids. Germline assignment: CDR1 SEHNR and CDR2 FQNEAQ (reference sequence). CDR3 amino acids: CASSLAQIAADTQYF. Written as DNA, the CDR3 is TGTGCCAGCAGCTTAGCGCAGATCGCGGCAGATACGCAGTATTTT.

The chain links TRBV29-1 to TRBJ2-2; TRBD2 matches 9 bases. The CDR3 contains 14 residues. Germline trimming cut 3 bases from V and 2 bases from J; bases unmatched to any gene: 1. Germline V CDR1 and CDR2: SQVTM, ANQGSEA. The CDR3 reads CSVETSGNTGELFF. CDR3 in DNA: TGCAGCGTTGAGACTAGCGGAAACACCGGGGAGCTGTTTTTT.